This passage covers 13 T cell receptor beta chains from one sample sequenced in a study of tumor-infiltrating lymphocytes in primary liver carcinoma. Reverse transcription of approximately 520 ng total RNA with a constant-region primer produced TCR beta cDNA. Slightly modified ARM-PCR with three nested multiplex PCR rounds yielded TCR beta libraries. Primers for the first two PCR rounds were TRBV1-TRBV30 forward primers and a C-beta reverse primer (approximately 9 cycles per round). A single record per CDR3 protein comes from TCRdb applying MiXCR to the multiplex PCR reads. The repertoire has tens of thousands of distinct CDR3 sequences, about two thirds of them found once; the top ten carry around 38%. Scientists recovered RNA and DNA together from around 20-30 mg of unsorted bulk tissue. What was sequenced was liver tumor tissue from sampling region 4. Subset reported: tumor region T4, right-lateral pole. These receptors were collected from a man in his forties with primary liver carcinoma and hepatitis B virus infection.

About this clonotype: One base away lies a much larger clone, so this may be a sequencing read error. J is TRBJ2-7 and V is TRBV10-3; no definite D call. Trimming took 8 bases from V and 3 from J, leaving 8 bases between them. CDR3 size: 11 residues. The germline gives CDR1 ENHRY, CDR2 SYGVKD. CDR3 amino acids: CAIGPDYEQYF. The CDR3 region has the DNA TGTGCCATCGGACCAGACTACGAGCAGTACTTC.

This clonotype was counted a single time. The CDR3 here is CASSYRPGARLKQFF. CDR3 DNA sequence: TGTGCCAGCAGTTACCGTCCCGGGGCACGGTTGAAGCAGTTCTTC. J is TRBJ2-1 and V is TRBV6-5, with D perhaps given as TRBD1 or TRBD2 (5 bases each). The CDR3 is 15 amino acids. Per germline, CDR1 MNHEY and CDR2 SVGAGI. V shed 2 bases and J shed 11 bases, with 19 bases lying between them.

The chain recombines TRBV20-1 with TRBJ2-1, with 10 bases aligning to TRBD2. Germline V gives CDR1 DFQATT, CDR2 SNEGSKA (reference sequence). The CDR3 is 16 amino acids. V shed 6 bases, J shed 8 bases, and the junction held 16 bases outside the gene matches. The CDR3 coding sequence is TGCAGTGCCAACCGACTAGCGGGCGAGTCGTTCGATGAGCAGTTCTTC. Translating gives CSANRLAGESFDEQFF.

The gene calls are TRBV7-9 and TRBJ2-3; 10 nucleotides match TRBD1. Germline CDR1 reads SEHNR; CDR2 reads FQNEAQ (reference sequence). The CDR3 extends over 15 amino acids. With V trimmed by 6 bases and J by 2 bases, 5 bases remained unmatched. The CDR3 coding sequence is TGTGCCAGCAGTCCAAGACAGGGGGCCACAGATACGCAGTATTTT. Protein product: CASSPRQGATDTQYF.

On this clonotype: Possible read error: a much larger clone is one base away. The CDR3 protein is CASSRQTDGSGAKVLTF. The CDR3 nucleotides read TGTGCCAGCAGCCGTCAGACAGATGGCTCTGGGGCCAAGGTCCTGACTTTC. The J gene is TRBJ2-6, the V gene TRBV4-2, with D tentatively TRBD1 (5 bases). The CDR3 loop spans 17 amino acids. Germline V gives CDR1 LGHNA, CDR2 YNFKEQ.

In regard to this clonotype: A much larger clone lies one base from this, so it may be a read error. The chain couples TRBV6-1 to TRBJ1-5; D ambiguous. Germline V gene lookup returns CDR1 MNHNS and CDR2 SASEGT. CDR3 length: 14 residues. With 3 bases removed from V and 9 bases from J, the gap between germline ends came to 15 bases. The CDR3 region is CASSEAREEVPQHF. CDR3 nucleotide sequence: TGTGCCAGCAGTGAGGCGAGGGAAGAGGTGCCCCAGCATTTT.

As for this clonotype: A much larger clone differs by one base, so this may be a read error. The CDR3 sequence is CASSFQLSNQPQHF. The DNA of the CDR3 is TGTGCCAGCAGTTTTCAGCTGAGCAATCAGCCCCAGCATTTT. This chain links TRBV12-3 or TRBV12-4 with TRBJ1-5; D not resolved. The CDR3 has 14 amino acids. V was clipped by 3 bases and J by 1 base, with 7 bases between them.

Regarding this clonotype: The CDR3 does not end in the conserved phenylalanine or tryptophan, so this is likely a read error. This chain uses TRBV4-3 with TRBJ2-7; a possible D gene is TRBD2 (6 bases). Trimming cost V 5 bases and J 3 bases, with 14 bases left between them. The CDR3 has 14 amino acids. Germline loops: CDR1 LGHNA, CDR2 YSLEER. The DNA of the CDR3 is TGCGCCAGCAGCTTCGCTGACGGGGGCTACGAGCAGTACCTC. It encodes CASSFADGGYEQYL.

About this clonotype: A read error may explain this, as a much larger clone is one base away. The CDR3 sequence: CAGSFAGHDLHF. The CDR3, as DNA: TGTGCCGGCAGTTTTGCAGGCCATGACCTCCACTTT. V gene TRBV28 combines with J gene TRBJ1-6; D gene uncertain. The CDR3 has 12 residues. The germline gives CDR1 MDHEN, CDR2 SYDVKM.

Concerning this clonotype itself: This may stem from a read error, because a much larger clone lies one nucleotide away. V gene TRBV29-1 combines with J gene TRBJ2-5, with D possibly being TRBD1 (7 bases). Per germline, CDR1 SQVTM and CDR2 ANQGSEA. The CDR3 length is 13 residues. The CDR3 DNA reads TGCAGCGGCATACAGGGGACGGGAGAGACCCTGTACTTC. Protein sequence: CSGIQGTGETLYF.

This clonotype was picked up one time. The junction departs from germline at one end; a sequencing error may be responsible. This chain links TRBV14 with TRBJ2-3, with 10 nucleotides matching TRBD2. The CDR3 spans 19 residues. Germline CDR1 is SGHDN and CDR2 is FVKESK. The CDR3 coding sequence is TGTGTCAGCAGCTATACATCCGGGACTAGCGTTGTGAGCACAGATACGCAGTATTTT. Amino acids: CVSSYTSGTSVVSTDTQYF.

This clonotype was recorded many times. The chain combines TRBV5-4 with TRBJ2-3; maybe TRBD1 (6 bases). The CDR3 spans 16 residues. CDR1 and CDR2 (germline): SGHNT, YYREEE (reference sequence). The germline V and J ends were trimmed by 4 bases and 0 bases, with 15 bases remaining between them. CDR3 nucleotides: TGTGCCAGCAGCCGCCAGACAGGACAGAGCACAGATACGCAGTATTTT. It yields the protein CASSRQTGQSTDTQYF.

The chain employs TRBV11-2 and TRBJ2-2, with a possible D match to TRBD2 (6 bases). The CDR3 is made up of 17 amino acids. Germline CDR1 and CDR2: SGHAT and FQNNGV. This CDR3 reads CTGSLALGGANTGVPFF. CDR3 sequence (DNA): TGTACCGGCAGCTTAGCATTAGGAGGGGCGAACACCGGGGTGCCGTTTTTT.